Listed here are 16 T cell receptor beta chains from one sample, sequenced in a study of patients and donors after allogeneic stem cell transplantation. MiXCR, applied by TCRdb to the RT-PCR reads, yields one record per CDR3 protein. Of about 230,000 distinct CDR3 sequences listed, around 14% are singletons. The sequencing sample was made of blood, either unsorted or a sorted T cell fraction (not recorded which). Receptor source: a human donor who was either an allogeneic HSCT recipient or a stem cell or donor lymphocyte infusion donor (not recorded which). It is not recorded whose cells these are; they may come from a transplant donor.

V gene TRBV9 combines with J gene TRBJ2-3, with TRBD2 as a possible D gene (6 bases). The V end lost 0 bases, the J end lost 10 bases, and 21 bases lay between the germline ends. CDR3 length: 16 amino acids. Germline lookup yields CDR1 SGDLS and CDR2 YYNGEE. CDR3 in DNA: TGTGCCAGCAGCGTAGTCGTGGGTGGCGCGGGGATGGCGCAGTATTTT. Its protein is CASSVVVGGAGMAQYF.

The V gene is TRBV28, the J gene TRBJ2-2; 12 bases map to TRBD2. The CDR3 consists of 17 residues. Germline CDR1 is MDHEN and CDR2 is SYDVKM. With V trimmed by 4 bases and J by 5 bases, 8 bases remained unmatched. DNA of the CDR3: TGTGCCAGCAGTTCGTTACTAGCGGGAGGTCAAACCGGGGAGCTGTTTTTT. Translation gives CASSSLLAGGQTGELFF.

This clonotype showed up just a few times. The chain joins TRBV3-1 to TRBJ2-1; 11 bases match TRBD2. Germline CDR1 reads LGHDT; CDR2 reads YNNKEL (reference sequence). V shed 6 bases and J 7 bases; nucleotides not matched to a gene: 11. This CDR3 is built from 16 residues. In DNA form, the CDR3 reads TGTGCCAGCAGAAGCGATAGCGGGGGGGGTGGAAATGAGCAGTTCTTC. This sequence encodes CASRSDSGGGGNEQFF.

This clonotype occurred a few times. This chain connects TRBV11-2 to TRBJ1-2; D remains unclear. CDR3 length equals 12 residues. The V end lost 5 bases, the J end lost 8 bases, and 12 bases lay between the germline ends. Germline V CDR1 and CDR2: SGHAT, FQNNGV. The CDR3 DNA is TGTGCCAGCAGCGGCCGGGCGATCGGCTACACCTTC. It encodes CASSGRAIGYTF.

The chain recombines TRBV18 with TRBJ1-6; no definite D call. Germline CDR1 KGHSH, CDR2 LQKENI. The length of the CDR3 is 14 residues. Trimming took 4 bases from V and 8 from J, leaving 12 bases between them. DNA of the CDR3: TGTGCCAGCTCACTACGTATTTCGGATTCACCCCTCCACTTT. Translating it yields CASSLRISDSPLHF.

This clonotype was found many times. The chain carries TRBV12-3 or TRBV12-4 and TRBJ1-5; D unclear. Trimming cost V 2 bases and J 2 bases, with 10 bases left between them. The CDR3 loop spans 15 amino acids. This CDR3 is CASSLNAGGNQPQHF. The CDR3 nucleotides read TGTGCCAGCAGTTTAAACGCGGGCGGCAATCAGCCCCAGCATTTT.

V is TRBV11-2 and J is TRBJ2-7, with a possible D match to TRBD2 (6 bases). The CDR3 has 15 amino acids. Looked up from germline, CDR1 is SGHAT and CDR2 is FQNNGV. Trimming took 4 bases from V and 2 from J, leaving 15 bases between them. CDR3 in amino acids: CASSSLRGATYEQYF. The CDR3 DNA reads TGTGCCAGCAGCTCCCTCCGCGGGGCCACCTACGAGCAGTACTTC.

The chain joins TRBV23-1 to TRBJ1-1; a weak D match, TRBD1 (6 bases). TRBV23-1 carries the ORF label, with uncertain function. With 1 base removed from V and 3 bases from J, the gap between germline ends came to 9 bases. The CDR3 sequence is 14 residues long. In nucleotides, the CDR3 is TGCGCCAGCAGTCAATGTACAGGGCACACTGAAGCTTTCTTT. This codes for CASSQCTGHTEAFF.

This clonotype is medium-sized by share. The chain employs TRBV20-1 and TRBJ1-2; maybe TRBD1 (6 bases). Trimming took off 3 bases at V and 0 bases at J, with 14 bases between the two ends. Germline CDR1 DFQATT, CDR2 SNEGSKA (reference sequence). This CDR3 is built from 15 residues. The CDR3 bases are TGCAGTGCTAGGCCCGCCAAGGGGGCTAACTATGGCTACACCTTC. This sequence encodes CSARPAKGANYGYTF.

This clonotype was picked up a small number of times. This chain uses TRBV2 with TRBJ1-4; 9 nucleotides line up with TRBD1. This CDR3 comprises 15 residues. V lost 5 bases and J lost 7; bases outside the gene matches: 8. Germline loops: CDR1 SNHLY, CDR2 FYNNEI. CDR3 region: CASSPGQGGGEKLFF. Written as DNA, the CDR3 is TGTGCCAGCAGTCCGGGACAGGGTGGAGGTGAAAAACTGTTTTTT. Full variable domain (outside the CDR3, taken from reference TRBV2 and TRBJ1-4): EPEVTQTPSHQVTQMGQEVILRCVPISNHLYFYWYRQILGQKVEFLVSFYNNEISEKSEIFDDQFSVERPDGSNFTLKIRSTKLEDSAMYFCASSPGQGGGEKLFFGSGTQLSVL.

The chain has TRBV3-1 and TRBJ2-7; no reliable D call. V lost 2 bases and J lost 0, with 11 bases in between. Germline CDR1 reads LGHDT; CDR2 reads YNNKEL (reference sequence). This CDR3 spans 15 amino acids. CDR3 DNA: TGTGCCAGCAGCCAATACGCAGATCCCTCCTACGAGCAGTACTTC. The encoded protein is CASSQYADPSYEQYF.

This chain uses TRBV20-1 with TRBJ1-6; D is possibly TRBD1 (5 bases). Trimming cost V 5 bases and J 0 bases, with 14 bases left between them. The germline gives CDR1 DFQATT, CDR2 SNEGSKA (reference sequence). The CDR3 extends over 16 amino acids. The CDR3 nucleotides read TGCAGTGCTCTCCCGGGGCCTAGCTCCTATAATTCACCCCTCCACTTT. It is translated as CSALPGPSSYNSPLHF.

The V call is TRBV20-1, the J call TRBJ2-3; D uncertain. The length of the CDR3 is 12 residues. Trimming took 3 bases from V and 10 from J, leaving 14 bases between them. CDR1 and CDR2 from the germline V gene are DFQATT and SNEGSKA (reference sequence). The CDR3 coding sequence is TGCAGTGCTAGTAACCAGCGCACAGCGCAGTATTTT. Its protein product is CSASNQRTAQYF.

The rearrangement joins TRBV7-9 to TRBJ2-3; tentative D call: TRBD1 (5 bases). Germline V gives CDR1 SEHNR, CDR2 FQNEAQ (reference sequence). This CDR3 spans 17 amino acids. The V and J ends lost 1 base and 3 bases respectively, with 17 bases between them. The CDR3 spells CASSLVRSGRDTDTQYF. In nucleotides, the CDR3 is TGTGCCAGCAGCTTAGTACGGTCGGGCAGGGATACAGATACGCAGTATTTT.

This clonotype occurred many times. V gene TRBV12-3 or TRBV12-4 combines with J gene TRBJ2-7; D unclear. V was cut by 6 bases and J by 3 bases, with 9 bases left in between. This CDR3 is 12 amino acids long. The CDR3: CASSRTFYEQYF. The CDR3 DNA sequence: TGTGCCAGCAGCCGGACCTTCTACGAGCAGTACTTC.

CDR3 nucleotides: TGTGCCAGCAGTCTCCGGGGGGGGCACACAGATACGCAGTATTTT. Translated: CASSLRGGHTDTQYF. The chain uses TRBV3-1 and TRBJ2-3, with 8 positions matching TRBD2. CDR1 and CDR2 (germline): LGHDT, YNNKEL (reference sequence). The CDR3 has 15 residues. The V gene end was trimmed by 6 bases and the J gene end by 2 bases; junction bases not matched to a gene: 7.